The rows below give T cell receptor beta chains drawn from one sample of a study of T cells in Graves' hyperthyroidism and ophthalmopathy. One entry per CDR3 protein results from TCRdb running MiXCR on the multiplex PCR reads. The sample yields fewer than 400,000 distinct CDR3 sequences, 20% to 30% seen once. Material for sequencing was blood. These receptors were taken from a man aged 50 to 59 with Graves' hyperthyroidism. Both conserved end residues are part of each CDR3. The D gene is left open where the match is weak. Size values are once, few and many counts, or a class for expanded clones, and some rows have none.

>TRBD2|TRBJ2-2|few|TRBV9
CASSASGRRTGELFF
TGTGCCAGCAGCGCTAGCGGGAGACGGACCGGGGAGCTGTTTTTT
>TRBD1|TRBJ1-1|many|TRBV27
CASSSPRDRNTEAFF
TGTGCCAGCAGTTCACCAAGGGACAGGAACACTGAAGCTTTCTTT
>.|TRBJ2-7|.|TRBV7-9
CASSTTLGGEIYEQYF
TGTGCCAGCAGCACAACCTTAGGGGGAGAGATCTACGAGCAGTACTTC
>.|TRBJ1-2|.|TRBV29-1
CSVATVGYGYTF
TGCAGCGTGGCGACAGTAGGCTATGGCTACACCTTC
>.|TRBJ2-7|many|TRBV12-3/TRBV12-4
CASSLRTYEQYF
TGTGCCAGCAGTTTACGGACCTACGAGCAGTACTTC
>.|TRBJ2-1|few|TRBV20-1
CSAFRDEQFF
TGCAGTGCTTTTAGGGATGAGCAGTTCTTC
>.|TRBJ1-1|many|TRBV6-2/TRBV6-3
CASSHQGILAFF
TGTGCCAGCAGTCACCAGGGGATATTGGCTTTCTTT
>TRBD2|TRBJ2-7|many|TRBV11-3
CASSLLRDYSYEQYF
TGTGCCAGCAGCTTATTGAGGGACTACTCCTACGAGCAGTACTTC
>.|TRBJ1-1|many|TRBV2
CASKPQGTEAFF
TGTGCCAGCAAACCTCAGGGTACTGAAGCTTTCTTT
>.|TRBJ2-3|few|TRBV2
CASWGSKGVSTDTQYF
TGTGCCAGCTGGGGATCCAAAGGGGTGAGCACAGATACGCAGTATTTT